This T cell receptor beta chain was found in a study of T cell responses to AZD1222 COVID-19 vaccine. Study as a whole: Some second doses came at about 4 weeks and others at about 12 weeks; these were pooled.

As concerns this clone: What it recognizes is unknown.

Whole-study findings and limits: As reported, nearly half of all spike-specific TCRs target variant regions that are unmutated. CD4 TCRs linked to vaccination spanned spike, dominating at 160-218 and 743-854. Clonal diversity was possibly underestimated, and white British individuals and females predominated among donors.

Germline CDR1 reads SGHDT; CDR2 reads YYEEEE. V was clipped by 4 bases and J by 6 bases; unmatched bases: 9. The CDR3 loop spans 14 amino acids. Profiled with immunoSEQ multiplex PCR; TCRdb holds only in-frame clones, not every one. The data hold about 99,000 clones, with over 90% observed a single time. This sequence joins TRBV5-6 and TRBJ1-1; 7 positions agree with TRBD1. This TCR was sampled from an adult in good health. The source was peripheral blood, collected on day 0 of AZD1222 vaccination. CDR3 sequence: CASSPQGGRAEAFF. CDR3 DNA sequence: TGTGCCAGCAGCCCGCAGGGGGGGAGAGCTGAAGCTTTCTTT.